A selection of T cell receptor beta chains follows, all from one sample in a study of T cells in Graves' hyperthyroidism and ophthalmopathy. MiXCR, applied by TCRdb to the multiplex PCR reads, yields one record per CDR3 protein. The profile shows hundreds of thousands of distinct CDR3 sequences, 14% to 15% of them singletons. Material: blood. The receptors come from a woman aged 40 to 49 with Graves' ophthalmopathy. Each CDR3 is given with its conserved first and last residue. D genes are given only for firm matches. Size is omitted from some rows. Given values are once, few, many or a class for expanded clones.

CASSDRENQPQHF | TGTGCCAGCAGTGACAGGGAGAATCAGCCCCAGCATTTT | many | TRBV27 | TRBD1 | TRBJ1-5
CASSVGLGQGAWETQYF | TGTGCCAGCAGCGTCGGACTCGGACAGGGGGCTTGGGAGACCCAGTACTTC | many | TRBV9 | TRBD1 | TRBJ2-5
CASSYSGAGRIWETQYF | TGTGCCAGCAGTTACTCAGGAGCGGGAAGGATCTGGGAGACCCAGTACTTC | many | TRBV6-2/TRBV6-3 | TRBD2 | TRBJ2-5
CASSQDGGNEAFF | TGTGCCAGCAGCCAAGATGGGGGGAATGAAGCTTTCTTT | few | TRBV3-1 | . | TRBJ1-1
CASSGGGGHETQYF | TGTGCCAGCAGCGGAGGCGGCGGGCACGAGACCCAGTACTTC | many | TRBV7-2 | . | TRBJ2-5
CASSRTGIGGELFF | TGTGCCAGCAGCCGGACAGGGATTGGCGGGGAGCTGTTTTTT | . | TRBV11-2 | TRBD1 | TRBJ2-2
CASSLTAGTGFEQYF | TGCGCCAGCAGCTTAACTGCCGGGACAGGGTTCGAGCAGTACTTC | . | TRBV5-1 | TRBD1 | TRBJ2-7
CASSEYRGPGLARTYEQYF | TGTGCCAGCAGTGAATACCGGGGACCGGGACTAGCTCGAACCTACGAGCAGTACTTC | many | TRBV25-1 | TRBD2 | TRBJ2-7
CASSLVLASGTVETQYF | TGTGCCAGCAGTTTAGTTCTGGCTAGCGGGACGGTAGAGACCCAGTACTTC | many | TRBV12-3/TRBV12-4 | TRBD2 | TRBJ2-5
CASSLTSLSYEQYF | TGTGCCAGCAGCTTAACTAGTCTCTCCTACGAGCAGTACTTC | many | TRBV11-2 | . | TRBJ2-7
CASSYYGGTQETQYF | TGTGCCAGCAGTTACTATGGCGGAACCCAAGAGACCCAGTACTTC | many | TRBV6-2/TRBV6-3 | . | TRBJ2-5
CASSVPGGNTIYF | TGTGCCAGCAGTGTACCAGGCGGAAACACCATATATTTT | many | TRBV25-1 | . | TRBJ1-3
CASSFELSNQPQHF | TGTGCCAGCAGTTTCGAGCTTAGCAATCAGCCCCAGCATTTT | once | TRBV12-3/TRBV12-4 | . | TRBJ1-5
CASSLLGGRQPQHF | TGTGCCAGCAGTTTATTAGGGGGCCGACAGCCCCAGCATTTT | many | TRBV28 | TRBD1 | TRBJ1-5
CASSPRGQSTEAFF | TGTGCCAGCAGCCCCAGGGGCCAGAGCACTGAAGCTTTCTTT | . | TRBV5-6 | . | TRBJ1-1
CASRVGQVNTGELFF | TGTGCCAGCAGGGTCGGTCAAGTTAACACCGGGGAGCTGTTTTTT | few | TRBV6-1 | . | TRBJ2-2
CSVHTGEIYEQYF | TGCAGCGTTCACACAGGGGAAATTTACGAGCAGTACTTC | . | TRBV29-1 | TRBD1 | TRBJ2-7
CASSNPGVKREQYF | TGTGCCAGTAGCAACCCCGGGGTTAAGCGCGAGCAGTACTTC | few | TRBV19 | . | TRBJ2-7
CSASRDLPYEQYF | TGCAGTGCTAGTCGGGACTTACCCTACGAGCAGTACTTC | . | TRBV20-1 | . | TRBJ2-7
CASSPSRGSANYGYTF | TGTGCCAGCAGCCCATCAAGGGGATCTGCTAACTATGGCTACACCTTC | once | TRBV28 | . | TRBJ1-2
CSGRDRGSGELFF | TGCAGCGGCCGGGACAGGGGTTCCGGGGAGCTGTTTTTT | . | TRBV29-1 | TRBD1 | TRBJ2-2